The present T cell receptor (beta chain) was sequenced within a study of blood T cell repertoires in COVID-19. On the study more broadly: Material from acute and convalescent COVID-19 was sourced from the United States, Italy and Spain. T cells, B-cell-depleted T cells, or PBMCs provided the cDNA or gDNA that served as material.

Recruited during active infection, patients (from Seattle) were subsequently followed longitudinally. V dropped 7 bases and J dropped 3 bases, with 12 bases sitting between them. Germline V gene data show CDR1 as SQVTM and CDR2 as ANQGSEA. This CDR3 comprises 12 residues. Sequenced by immunoSEQ multiplex PCR; TCRdb stores in-frame clones only, minus some. The sample lists approximately 110,000 clones, approximately 74% occurring once. This clone was picked up a small number of times. The source of this sequence is a man older than 75 with COVID-19, enrolled during active disease. The J gene is TRBJ1-2, the V gene TRBV29-1, with D possibly matching TRBD1 (6 bases). Sample: peripheral blood. The CDR3 here is CSAARGDYGYTF. The CDR3, as DNA: TGCAGCGCTGCCAGGGGTGACTATGGCTACACCTTC.